This TCR beta chain comes out of a study of long-term antiretroviral therapy in people with HIV. Whole-study results and caveats: Diversity remained lower than transplant donor controls, even though it increased after ART. Repertoires with HIV possessed tighter CDR3 length spans than those of controls.

Comments on this clone: Its specificity is not known.

The authors ran the immunoSEQ assay, v3.0, at survey level. Generated by immunoSEQ multiplex PCR, the TCRdb table keeps only in-frame clones and is missing some. The data show approximately 20,000 clones, with around three quarters seen just once and 6.5% to 7.5% held by the top ten. CDR3 length equals 15 residues. Trimming cost V 0 bases and J 0 bases, with 7 bases left between them. This specimen was unsorted PBMCs, taken 2.2 years after starting antiretroviral therapy. The V and J genes are TRBV23-1 and TRBJ2-3; no clear D gene. Being an ORF, TRBV23-1 has a function that is uncertain. This clonotype originated in a man aged 45-60 years with HIV. The CDR3 is CASSQSSGSTDTQYF. CDR3 in DNA: TGCGCCAGCAGTCAATCAAGTGGGAGCACAGATACGCAGTATTTT.